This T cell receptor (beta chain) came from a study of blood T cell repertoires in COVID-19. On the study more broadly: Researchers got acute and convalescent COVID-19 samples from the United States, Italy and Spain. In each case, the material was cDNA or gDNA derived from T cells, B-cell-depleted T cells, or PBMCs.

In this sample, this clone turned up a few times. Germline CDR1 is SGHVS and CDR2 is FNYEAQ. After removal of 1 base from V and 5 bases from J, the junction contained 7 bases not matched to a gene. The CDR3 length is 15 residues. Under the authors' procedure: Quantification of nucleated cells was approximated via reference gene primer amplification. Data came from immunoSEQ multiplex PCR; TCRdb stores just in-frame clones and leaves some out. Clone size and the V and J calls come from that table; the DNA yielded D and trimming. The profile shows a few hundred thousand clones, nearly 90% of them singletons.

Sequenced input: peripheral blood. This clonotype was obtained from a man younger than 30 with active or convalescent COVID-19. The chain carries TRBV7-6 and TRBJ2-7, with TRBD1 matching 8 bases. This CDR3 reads CASSLGSSGGHEQYF. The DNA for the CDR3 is TGTGCCAGCAGCTTAGGTTCCTCAGGGGGCCACGAGCAGTACTTC. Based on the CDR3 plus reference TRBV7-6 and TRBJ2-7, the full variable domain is GAGVSQSPRYKVTKRGQDVALRCDPISGHVSLYWYRQALGQGPEFLTYFNYEAQQDKSGLPNDRFSAERPEGSISTLTIQRTEQRDSAMYRCASSLGSSGGHEQYFGPGTRLTVT.